The next 26 T cell receptor beta chains were all read from a single sample in a study of blood T cell repertoires in COVID-19. TCRdb's table, derived via immunoSEQ multiplex PCR, lists solely in-frame clones and lacks some. In the table there are about 100,000 clones, roughly 84% of which are singletons. Sample: peripheral blood. These receptors all stem from a man younger than 40 in a cohort sampled during active COVID-19.

The chain combines TRBV11-2 with TRBJ2-1; 7 bases line up with TRBD2. Germline values: CDR1 SGHAT, CDR2 FQNNGV. J gave up 3 bases and V 6 bases, and 8 bases lay outside the gene matches. The CDR3 length is 15 residues. CDR3 amino acids: CASSIAPGGYNEQFF. CDR3 coding DNA: TGTGCCAGCAGTATTGCCCCGGGAGGCTACAATGAGCAGTTCTTC.

The V and J genes are TRBV19 and TRBJ1-1, with D perhaps TRBD1 (5 bases). The CDR3 consists of 12 residues. Deletions cut 4 bases from V and 7 bases from J, with 10 bases between. Per the germline V gene, CDR1 is LNHDA and CDR2 is SQIVND (reference sequence). CDR3 amino acids: CASSRRGIEAFF. The CDR3 coding sequence is TGTGCCAGTAGTAGGAGGGGAATTGAAGCTTTCTTT.

J is TRBJ2-7 and V is TRBV7-8, with 9 nucleotides matching TRBD1. The germline V gene has CDR1 SGHVS and CDR2 FQNEAQ. The junction had 3 bases not matched to a gene; V was cut back by 5 bases and J by 4 bases. The length of the CDR3 is 13 residues. The DNA for the CDR3 is TGTGCCAGCAGCCCAGGACAGGGGTACGAGCAGTACTTC. It codes for CASSPGQGYEQYF.

The chain carries TRBV7-2 and TRBJ2-3, with 13 nucleotides matching TRBD2. CDR1 is SGHTA and CDR2 is FQGNSA in the germline V gene. This CDR3 comprises 17 residues. The ends lost 2 bases at V and 5 bases at J; junction bases unmatched: 7. CDR3 sequence: CASSLPLAGGRIDTQYF. CDR3 nucleotide sequence: TGTGCCAGCAGCTTACCACTAGCGGGGGGGCGGATAGATACGCAGTATTTT.

The rearrangement links TRBV19 to TRBJ1-5, with D unclear. This CDR3 contains 16 residues. Trimming took 3 bases from V and 3 from J, leaving 15 bases between them. The germline V gene has CDR1 LNHDA and CDR2 SQIVND (reference sequence). Here the CDR3 reads CASSIVTGGNNQPQHF. CDR3 sequence (DNA): TGTGCCAGTAGTATTGTAACCGGAGGAAACAATCAGCCCCAGCATTTT.

This chain connects TRBV19 to TRBJ2-2; TRBD1 matches at 9 bases. Per the germline V gene, CDR1 is LNHDA and CDR2 is SQIVND (reference sequence). J lost 5 bases, V lost 4 bases, and 5 bases had no gene match. The CDR3 has 15 amino acids. CDR3 bases: TGTGCCAGTAGTAGGGACAGGGAGAGAACCGGGGAGCTGTTTTTT. Translated: CASSRDRERTGELFF.

The rearrangement uses TRBV7-2 and TRBJ2-3, with 7 bases that match TRBD1. This CDR3 has 14 amino acids. V trimming: 5 bases; J trimming: 0 bases; junction bases outside the gene matches: 2. Germline V gene data show CDR1 as SGHTA and CDR2 as FQGNSA. The CDR3 DNA reads TGTGCCAGCAGCCCGGACAGGAGCACAGATACGCAGTATTTT. Translated: CASSPDRSTDTQYF.

This clone has a handful of counts. The chain has TRBV4-1 and TRBJ1-5, with D hard to call. CDR3 length equals 13 residues. Germline V gene sequence: CDR1 MGHRA, CDR2 YSYEKL. Deletions cut 0 bases from V and 3 bases from J, with 3 bases between. CDR3 nucleotides: TGCGCCAGCAGCCAAGATATCAATCAGCCCCAGCATTTT. Encoded protein: CASSQDINQPQHF.

V usage is TRBV4-2 and J usage is TRBJ2-7; tentatively, D is TRBD1 (5 bases). Trimming took 0 bases from V and 5 from J, leaving 14 bases between them. From germline, CDR1 is LGHNA and CDR2 YNFKEQ. The CDR3 runs 15 residues. CDR3 in DNA: TGTGCCAGCAGCCAAGACTTCAGGGATGGGAACGAGCAGTACTTC. Translation: CASSQDFRDGNEQYF.

In its sample, this clone was seen once. The rearrangement links TRBV18 to TRBJ1-6; 10 nucleotides match TRBD1. The CDR3 has 16 amino acids. V was pared by 5 bases and J by 5 bases, with 6 bases of the junction left unmatched. Germline CDR1 KGHSH, CDR2 LQKENI. CDR3 in DNA: TGTGCCAGCTCAGCCCCCGGGACAGGGGATAATTCACCCCTCCACTTT. It yields the protein CASSAPGTGDNSPLHF.

The chain couples TRBV7-2 to TRBJ1-6, with D possibly matching TRBD1 (5 bases). The CDR3 has 16 amino acids. In germline, CDR1 is SGHTA, CDR2 FQGNSA. Trimming pared 4 bases from V and 8 bases from J, leaving 18 bases between. The CDR3: CASSSEPQGNYSPLHF. The CDR3 DNA is TGTGCCAGCAGCTCGGAGCCTCAGGGTAATTATTCACCCCTCCACTTT.

The J gene is TRBJ1-5, the V gene TRBV28; the D gene is possibly TRBD1 (6 bases). This CDR3 spans 14 amino acids. Germline V gives CDR1 MDHEN, CDR2 SYDVKM. Trimming stripped 4 bases from V and 11 bases from J, with 18 bases between. The CDR3 sequence is CASSSVPGDRAQHF. The CDR3 nucleotides are TGTGCCAGCAGTTCCGTACCAGGGGATCGGGCCCAGCATTTT.

The chain joins TRBV6-2 or TRBV6-3 to TRBJ2-3; no reliable D call. The CDR3 extends over 15 amino acids. Trimming took off 6 bases at V and 0 bases at J, with 13 bases between the two ends. Germline CDR1 MNHEY, CDR2 SVGEGT. CDR3 sequence (DNA): TGTGCCAGCAGCCCGACACACCCTAGCACAGATACGCAGTATTTT. It translates to CASSPTHPSTDTQYF.

Only a few counts were recorded for this clone. The J gene is TRBJ1-5, the V gene TRBV5-6; 10 bases map to TRBD1. This CDR3 is built from 16 residues. The trim removed 2 bases at V and 4 bases at J, leaving 6 bases unmatched. Germline assignment: CDR1 SGHDT and CDR2 YYEEEE. CDR3 in amino acids: CASSFAGTGENQPQHF. The CDR3 nucleotides read TGTGCCAGCAGCTTCGCCGGGACAGGGGAGAATCAGCCCCAGCATTTT.

The chain has TRBV5-4 and TRBJ2-7, with D perhaps matching TRBD2 (5 bases). Germline V gene sequence: CDR1 SGHNT, CDR2 YYREEE (reference sequence). The CDR3 covers 17 residues. V was clipped by 4 bases and J by 4 bases, with 24 bases between them. Here the CDR3 DNA reads TGTGCCAGCAGCCCGGCGGGTAGTCCGGGTTTAGCGTACGAGCAGTACTTC. It yields the protein CASSPAGSPGLAYEQYF.

This chain connects TRBV11-2 to TRBJ2-7; 10 bases match TRBD1. The CDR3 has 13 residues. Germline V gives CDR1 SGHAT, CDR2 FQNNGV. Losses at the gene ends were 5 bases for V and 6 bases for J; bases not matched to a gene: 4. CDR3 DNA: TGTGCCAGCAGCACGGGACAGGGGTTCGAGCAGTACTTC. Its protein product is CASSTGQGFEQYF.

CDR3 amino acids: CASSASERAPYGYTF. The CDR3 nucleotides are TGTGCCAGCAGCGCAAGCGAGAGAGCCCCTTATGGCTACACCTTC. The V call is TRBV5-6, the J call TRBJ1-2; the D is unclear. The germline V and J ends were trimmed by 4 bases and 5 bases, with 18 bases remaining between them. The length of the CDR3 is 15 residues. The germline CDR1 and CDR2 sequences are SGHDT and YYEEEE.

Of note for this clone: Germline and junction disagree at one end, which may indicate a read error. V gene TRBV12-3 or TRBV12-4 combines with J gene TRBJ2-7, with 10 bases lining up with TRBD1. The CDR3 runs 13 residues. The CDR3: CASSFSGTGDSHF. CDR3 nucleotides: TGTGCCAGCAGTTTTTCCGGGACAGGGGACTCGCACTTC.

CDR3 sequence reads: CASRSSGGAVDEQYF. The DNA of the CDR3 is TGTGCCAGCAGGTCTAGCGGGGGGGCGGTCGACGAGCAGTACTTC. The J gene is TRBJ2-7, the V gene TRBV28, with 12 bases lining up with TRBD2. The CDR3 covers 15 residues. Losses at the gene ends were 6 bases for V and 5 bases for J; bases not matched to a gene: 8. Germline V gene sequence: CDR1 MDHEN, CDR2 SYDVKM.

The chain is built from TRBV7-9 and TRBJ2-7; TRBD1 agrees at 8 bases. V gave up 5 bases and J gave up 4 bases; unmatched junction bases: 16. In germline, CDR1 is SEHNR, CDR2 FQNEAQ (reference sequence). The CDR3 is 17 amino acids. CDR3 sequence (DNA): TGTGCCAGCAGCCACTGGGGGACAGGTTTATCCGGTTACGAGCAGTACTTC. It encodes CASSHWGTGLSGYEQYF.

This clone came up once. The gene calls are TRBV28 and TRBJ1-6; D possibly corresponds to TRBD1 (6 bases). The CDR3 loop spans 14 amino acids. Looked up from germline, CDR1 is MDHEN and CDR2 is SYDVKM. With 5 bases removed from V and 10 bases from J, the gap between germline ends came to 15 bases. The CDR3 DNA is TGTGCCAGCAGTCCTGGACAGAACGAGTCACCCCTCCACTTT. Translation gives CASSPGQNESPLHF.

Turning to this clone: The same CDR3 arises from other DNA sequences in this sample as well. The chain couples TRBV7-9 to TRBJ1-1; 8 bases line up with TRBD1. V lost 5 bases, J lost 3 bases, and 8 bases stayed unmatched. The CDR3 extends over 15 amino acids. Germline CDR1 and CDR2: SEHNR and FQNEAQ (reference sequence). The CDR3 loop is CASSPGQGGDTEAFF. The CDR3 nucleotides read TGTGCCAGCAGCCCCGGACAGGGCGGCGACACTGAAGCTTTCTTT. The full variable domain, its missing parts supplied by reference TRBV7-9 and TRBJ1-1, is DTGVSQNPRHKITKRGQNVTFRCDPISEHNRLYWYRQTLGQGPEFLTYFQNEAQLEKSRLLSDRFSAERPKGSFSTLEIQRTEQGDSAMYLCASSPGQGGDTEAFFGQGTRLTVV.

The chain carries TRBV28 and TRBJ1-1, with D uncertain. The CDR3 is 13 residues long. CDR1 and CDR2 (germline): MDHEN, SYDVKM. The V end was cut by 4 bases, the J end by 6 bases, with 12 bases between. The CDR3 loop reads CASSSRKGAEAFF. CDR3 coding DNA: TGTGCCAGCAGTTCCAGGAAGGGAGCTGAAGCTTTCTTT. Using reference TRBV28 and TRBJ1-1 for the parts outside the CDR3, the full variable domain is DVKVTQSSRYLVKRTGEKVFLECVQDMDHENMFWYRQDPGLGLRLIYFSYDVKMKEKGDIPEGYSVSREKKERFSLILESASTNQTSMYLCASSSRKGAEAFFGQGTRLTVV.

V usage is TRBV9 and J usage is TRBJ1-2; 11 positions agree with TRBD1. V shed 1 base, J shed 1 base, and the junction held 12 bases outside the gene matches. The CDR3 loop spans 19 amino acids. The V gene's germline CDR1 is SGDLS and CDR2 YYNGEE. CDR3 coding DNA: TGTGCCAGCAGCGTATGGGCCAGGACAGGGGGCGCATTTAACTATGGCTACACCTTC. As protein: CASSVWARTGGAFNYGYTF. Combining the CDR3 with reference TRBV9 and TRBJ1-2 gives the whole variable domain DSGVTQTPKHLITATGQRVTLRCSPRSGDLSVYWYQQSLDQGLQFLIQYYNGEERAKGNILERFSAQQFPDLHSELNLSSLELGDSALYFCASSVWARTGGAFNYGYTFGSGTRLTVV.

The sample holds one count of this clone. The rearrangement links TRBV10-3 to TRBJ2-7; 15 positions match TRBD2. After removal of 3 bases from V and 2 bases from J, the junction contained 2 bases not matched to a gene. Germline CDR1 is ENHRY and CDR2 is SYGVKD. The CDR3 consists of 16 residues. The CDR3 loop reads CAISDGLAGGPYEQYF. The DNA of the CDR3 is TGTGCCATCAGTGACGGACTAGCGGGGGGGCCCTACGAGCAGTACTTC.

This clone was picked up one time. J is TRBJ1-2 and V is TRBV19; no clear D gene. In germline, CDR1 is LNHDA, CDR2 SQIVND (reference sequence). The V gene lost 7 bases and the J gene lost 0 bases, with 9 bases spanning the gap. This CDR3 has 13 residues. CDR3 amino acids: CASKRGTNYGYTF. The CDR3 nucleotides are TGTGCCAGTAAACGGGGAACTAACTATGGCTACACCTTC. Supplemented by reference TRBV19 and TRBJ1-2, the full variable domain reads DGGITQSPKYLFRKEGQNVTLSCEQNLNHDAMYWYRQDPGQGLRLIYYSQIVNDFQKGDIAEGYSVSREKKESFPLTVTSAQKNPTAFYLCASKRGTNYGYTFGSGTRLTVV.